The present T cell receptor beta chain was sequenced within a study of T cell repertoires in cytomegalovirus infection. Whole-study findings and limits: CMV carriers with the relevant HLA were identified by cumulative public TCR beta family frequency. The ex vivo response showed dominance by HLA-C-restricted CMV-specific TCR beta clonotypes.

The V gene's germline CDR1 is MDHEN and CDR2 SYDVKM. The CDR3 is 15 residues long. V was clipped by 8 bases and J by 4 bases; unmatched bases: 9. In its sample, this clonotype was seen many times. No antigen is known for it. TCRdb re-called the reads with MiXCR, one entry per CDR3 protein. The table lists roughly 100,000 distinct CDR3 sequences, 15% to 20% of them singletons. The rearrangement uses TRBV28 and TRBJ2-7; 12 nucleotides line up with TRBD2. The receptor comes from a human donor in good health (CMV status not recorded). Some clones in this sample may be carry-over from other donors' samples. The specimen sequenced was PBMCs. CDR3 region: CASLSTSGGPYEQYF. The CDR3 DNA sequence: TGTGCCAGCCTCTCGACTAGCGGGGGACCTTACGAGCAGTACTTC.